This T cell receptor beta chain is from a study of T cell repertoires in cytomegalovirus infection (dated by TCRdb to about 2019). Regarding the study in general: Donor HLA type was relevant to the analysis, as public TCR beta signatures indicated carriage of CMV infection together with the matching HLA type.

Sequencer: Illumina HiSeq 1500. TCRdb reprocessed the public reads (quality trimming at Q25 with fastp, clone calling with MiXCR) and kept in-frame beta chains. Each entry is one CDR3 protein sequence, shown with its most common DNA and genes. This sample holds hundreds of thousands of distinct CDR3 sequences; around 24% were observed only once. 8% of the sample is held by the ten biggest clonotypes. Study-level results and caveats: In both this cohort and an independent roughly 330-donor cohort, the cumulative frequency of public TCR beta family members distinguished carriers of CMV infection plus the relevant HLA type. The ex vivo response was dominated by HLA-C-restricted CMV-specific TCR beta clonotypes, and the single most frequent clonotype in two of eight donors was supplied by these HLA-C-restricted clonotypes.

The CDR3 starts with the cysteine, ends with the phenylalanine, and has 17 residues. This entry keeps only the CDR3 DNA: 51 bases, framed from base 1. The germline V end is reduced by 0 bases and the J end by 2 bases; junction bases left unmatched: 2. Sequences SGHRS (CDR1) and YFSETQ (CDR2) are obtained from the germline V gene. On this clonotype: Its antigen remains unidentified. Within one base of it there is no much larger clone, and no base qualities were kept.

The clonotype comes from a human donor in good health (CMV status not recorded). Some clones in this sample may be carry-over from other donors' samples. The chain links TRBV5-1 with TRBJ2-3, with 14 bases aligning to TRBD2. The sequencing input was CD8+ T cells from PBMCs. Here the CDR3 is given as CASSLEGLAGVTDTQYF. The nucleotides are TGCGCCAGCAGCTTGGAGGGACTAGCGGGGGTCACAGATACGCAGTATTTT.